The 26 T cell receptor beta chains below come from one sample, sequenced in a study of OX40 agonist ivuxolimab in advanced cancers. Repertoires were generated with immunoSEQ multiplex PCR, while TCRdb's copy carries only in-frame clones and drops some. Among about 100,000 clones listed, roughly 90% were seen once. The source material was CD4+ or CD8+ T cells sorted from blood, sampled in a trial of the OX40 agonist ivuxolimab. Receptor source: an adult with an advanced solid tumor such as melanoma, head and neck, liver or kidney cancer.

This chain links TRBV6-5 with TRBJ2-1, with TRBD2 identical over 10 bases. The trim removed 0 bases at V and 12 bases at J, leaving 8 bases unmatched. Germline CDR1 reads MNHEY; CDR2 reads SVGAGI. This CDR3 is built from 15 residues. CDR3 in amino acids: CASSYSLAGAVAQFF. CDR3 nucleotide sequence: TGTGCCAGCAGTTACTCCCTAGCGGGGGCCGTCGCGCAGTTCTTC.

This chain connects TRBV6-1 to TRBJ2-7; D is uncertain. V lost 10 bases and J lost 3, with 16 bases in between. The CDR3 is made up of 13 amino acids. In germline, CDR1 is MNHNS, CDR2 SASEGT. The CDR3 here is CATNPNSIYEQYF. For the CDR3, the DNA is TGTGCCACCAACCCCAACTCTATCTACGAGCAGTACTTC.

This clone appeared a few times. The rearrangement uses TRBV5-1 and TRBJ2-7, with 7 bases identical to TRBD2. The germline V gene has CDR1 SGHRS and CDR2 YFSETQ. V shed 4 bases, J shed 0 bases, and the junction held 4 bases outside the gene matches. CDR3 length equals 14 residues. CDR3 coding DNA: TGCGCCAGCAGCAGGGAGGGCAACTCCTACGAGCAGTACTTC. This codes for CASSREGNSYEQYF.

The V and J genes are TRBV5-1 and TRBJ1-6, with D possibly being TRBD1 (6 bases). The CDR3 spans 14 residues. The V gene lost 4 bases and the J gene lost 10 bases, with 15 bases spanning the gap. Germline CDR1 SGHRS, CDR2 YFSETQ. CDR3 coding DNA: TGCGCCAGCAGCCCTGAGGGGGGTTGGTCACCCCTCCACTTT. Its protein product is CASSPEGGWSPLHF.

Details on this clone: One end of the junction is discordant with germline, which a read error may explain. V gene TRBV10-2 combines with J gene TRBJ2-3; 8 nucleotides align to TRBD2. Germline values: CDR1 WSHSY, CDR2 SAAADI. CDR3 length: 15 amino acids. In nucleotides, the CDR3 is TGCGTCAGCAGTGTGCCAGCGGGAGGCACAGATACGCAGTATTTT. The encoded protein is CVSSVPAGGTDTQYF.

As DNA, the CDR3 is TGCGCCAGCAGCCATCGACTAGCGGCCTACGAGCAGTACTTC. It encodes CASSHRLAAYEQYF. The chain recombines TRBV4-1 with TRBJ2-7; 9 bases are shared with TRBD2. The CDR3 covers 14 residues. The germline V gene encodes CDR1 MGHRA and CDR2 YSYEKL. V was clipped by 3 bases and J by 2 bases; unmatched bases: 2.

Concerning this clone itself: The identical CDR3 is also encoded by other nucleotide sequences in the sample. The chain uses TRBV6-1 and TRBJ1-5, with TRBD1 identical over 8 bases. With 0 bases clipped from V and 6 bases from J, the junction kept 4 bases outside the gene matches. The germline V gene has CDR1 MNHNS and CDR2 SASEGT. CDR3 length: 15 residues. The CDR3 DNA sequence: TGTGCCAGCAGTGAAGCGCAGGGGGCGGGTCAGCCCCAGCATTTT. Encoded protein: CASSEAQGAGQPQHF.

The rearrangement links TRBV11-3 to TRBJ2-1; D is ambiguous. CDR3 size: 17 residues. V shed 5 bases and J shed 3 bases, with 20 bases lying between them. Germline lookup yields CDR1 SGHNT and CDR2 YENEEA. CDR3 in amino acids: CASSVGLAVSGYNEQFF. The CDR3 DNA follows: TGTGCCAGCAGCGTAGGTCTCGCGGTCTCGGGCTACAATGAGCAGTTCTTC. The complete variable domain, with remaining parts taken from reference TRBV11-3 and TRBJ2-1, reads EAGVVQSPRYKIIEKKQPVAFWCNPISGHNTLYWYLQNLGQGPELLIRYENEEAVDDSQLPKDRFSAERLKGVDSTLKIQPAELGDSAVYLCASSVGLAVSGYNEQFFGPGTRLTVL.

This chain connects TRBV10-2 to TRBJ2-2; 16 positions match TRBD2. The CDR3 is 17 amino acids. Per germline, CDR1 WSHSY and CDR2 SAAADI. Germline trimming cut 9 bases from V and 2 bases from J; bases unmatched to any gene: 6. The CDR3 is CASLGTSGGANTGELFF. CDR3 nucleotide sequence: TGCGCCAGTCTTGGGACTAGCGGGGGGGCTAACACCGGGGAGCTGTTTTTT.

V usage is TRBV11-3 and J usage is TRBJ2-2, with 7 bases lining up with TRBD2. This CDR3 region has 15 residues. Germline-derived CDR1 and CDR2 are SGHNT and YENEEA. J lost 5 bases, V lost 2 bases, and 5 bases had no gene match. The CDR3 nucleotides read TGTGCCAGCAGCTTAAGAGCGGGGACGACCGGGGAGCTGTTTTTT. Translated, it gives CASSLRAGTTGELFF.

This clone showed up just once. This chain links TRBV27 with TRBJ1-5, with D perhaps matching TRBD1 (5 bases). The CDR3 contains 15 residues. Germline V gene sequence: CDR1 MNHEY, CDR2 SMNVEV (reference sequence). V was shortened by 5 bases and J by 5 bases, with 16 bases between the two germline ends. In DNA, the CDR3 is TGTGCCAGCAGTAAGGGGTTGGGGATTTATCAGCCCCAGCATTTT. Its translation: CASSKGLGIYQPQHF.

This clone was observed once. The chain uses TRBV11-2 and TRBJ1-2; D perhaps matches TRBD1 (5 bases). Trimming shortened V by 5 bases and J by 0 bases, and 13 bases separated the two germline ends. The CDR3 covers 15 residues. Germline-derived CDR1 and CDR2 are SGHAT and FQNNGV. The CDR3 sequence is CASSRPGTANYGYTF. The CDR3 DNA reads TGTGCCAGCAGCAGACCCGGGACTGCTAACTATGGCTACACCTTC. The complete variable domain, with remaining parts taken from reference TRBV11-2 and TRBJ1-2, reads EAGVAQSPRYKIIEKRQSVAFWCNPISGHATLYWYQQILGQGPKLLIQFQNNGVVDDSQLPKDRFSAERLKGVDSTLKIQPAKLEDSAVYLCASSRPGTANYGYTFGSGTRLTVV.

The V call is TRBV2, the J call TRBJ1-5, with a tentative D call TRBD1 (5 bases). This CDR3 is built from 15 residues. Trimming left V 3 bases short and J 7 bases short, with 16 bases between. Germline assignment: CDR1 SNHLY and CDR2 FYNNEI. CDR3 amino acids: CASSETREGLQPQHF. The DNA of the CDR3 is TGTGCCAGCAGTGAGACCAGGGAGGGCCTCCAGCCCCAGCATTTT. The full variable domain, with the rest looked up from reference TRBV2 and TRBJ1-5, is EPEVTQTPSHQVTQMGQEVILRCVPISNHLYFYWYRQILGQKVEFLVSFYNNEISEKSEIFDDQFSVERPDGSNFTLKIRSTKLEDSAMYFCASSETREGLQPQHFGDGTRLSIL.

CDR3 nucleotides: TGTGCCAGCAGCCCGGTGGGGTCGGGAGAGACCCAGTACTTC. Protein product: CASSPVGSGETQYF. V usage is TRBV11-1 and J usage is TRBJ2-5; no reliable D call. CDR3 size: 14 residues. Germline CDR1 and CDR2: SGHAT and FQDESV (reference sequence). V lost 5 bases, J lost 4 bases, and 14 bases lay in between.

This clone was counted only a few times. The rearrangement links TRBV7-2 to TRBJ1-5; no clear D gene. The germline CDR1 and CDR2 sequences are SGHTA and FQGNSA. V was trimmed by 2 bases and J by 7 bases, leaving 9 bases between them. The CDR3 totals 13 residues. The CDR3 nucleotides read TGTGCCAGCAGCTTAAACTCCCACCAGCCCCAGCATTTT. Translated: CASSLNSHQPQHF.

V is TRBV29-1 and J is TRBJ1-4; D remains ambiguous. The CDR3 spans 13 residues. V dropped 7 bases and J dropped 5 bases, with 14 bases sitting between them. CDR1 SQVTM and CDR2 ANQGSEA come from the germline V gene. CDR3 region: CSAKPGPNEKLFF. CDR3 sequence (DNA): TGCAGCGCCAAGCCGGGTCCAAATGAAAAACTGTTTTTT.

With regard to this clone: The sample contains more than one DNA sequence encoding this CDR3. V is TRBV30 and J is TRBJ2-5, with D maybe TRBD1 (7 bases). Per the germline V gene, CDR1 is GTSNPN and CDR2 is SVGIG (reference sequence). The CDR3 is made up of 12 amino acids. Trimming cost V 5 bases and J 8 bases, with 15 bases left between them. CDR3 nucleotide sequence: TGTGCCTGGCAGGGGGGTCTGGCTACCCAGTACTTC. Protein sequence: CAWQGGLATQYF.

The V and J genes are TRBV9 and TRBJ1-4; D perhaps matches TRBD1 (6 bases). Germline CDR1 and CDR2: SGDLS and YYNGEE. The CDR3 is 16 residues long. Between the trimmed V and J ends, which lost 2 bases and 8 bases, there was a span of 19 bases. This CDR3 reads CASSVTGGLEWEKLFF. The CDR3, as DNA: TGTGCCAGCAGCGTGACAGGAGGTCTTGAATGGGAAAAACTGTTTTTT.

The chain links TRBV6-5 to TRBJ2-7; D is uncertain. CDR1 MNHEY and CDR2 SVGAGI come from the germline V gene. CDR3 length: 13 residues. The V and J ends lost 6 bases and 0 bases respectively, with 9 bases between them. The CDR3 DNA is TGTGCCAGCAGCCGGGCGGCCTCCTACGAGCAGTACTTC. Protein: CASSRAASYEQYF.

This rearrangement joins TRBV5-6 to TRBJ1-1; the D gene is possibly TRBD1 (6 bases). V dropped 5 bases and J dropped 5 bases, with 16 bases sitting between them. The germline gives CDR1 SGHDT, CDR2 YYEEEE. This CDR3 is 14 amino acids long. CDR3 in DNA: TGTGCCAGCAGAGGGGGAGCCCTGAGGACTGAAGCTTTCTTT. It specifies CASRGGALRTEAFF.

The chain employs TRBV29-1 and TRBJ2-7, with 10 bases lining up with TRBD1. CDR1 and CDR2 from the germline V gene are SQVTM and ANQGSEA. This CDR3 is 13 amino acids long. J lost 4 bases, V lost 6 bases, and 6 bases had no gene match. The DNA for the CDR3 is TGCAGCGTCGGACAGGGGGGTATGTACGAGCAGTACTTC. This codes for CSVGQGGMYEQYF.

This chain connects TRBV4-1 to TRBJ2-3; tentative D call: TRBD1 (5 bases). Per germline, CDR1 MGHRA and CDR2 YSYEKL. Trimming pared 0 bases from V and 1 base from J, leaving 23 bases between. The CDR3 contains 20 residues. The CDR3 DNA follows: TGCGCCAGCAGCCAAGATTTTTTTTTCTCTTACCCCAGGGGCACAGATACGCAGTATTTT. Protein sequence: CASSQDFFFSYPRGTDTQYF.

This chain connects TRBV19 to TRBJ2-2, with D uncertain. The V gene's germline CDR1 is LNHDA and CDR2 SQIVND (reference sequence). The CDR3 has 14 amino acids. V was clipped by 2 bases and J by 5 bases, with 9 bases between them. CDR3 sequence reads: CASSISAGTGELFF. The CDR3 nucleotides read TGTGCCAGTAGTATAAGTGCCGGGACCGGGGAGCTGTTTTTT.

The V and J genes are TRBV30 and TRBJ2-2; perhaps TRBD2 as D (6 bases). This CDR3 comprises 12 residues. Germline V lookup: CDR1 GTSNPN, CDR2 SVGIG (reference sequence). V was trimmed by 7 bases and J by 8 bases, leaving 14 bases between them. The CDR3 here is CASFSGRGELFF. CDR3 nucleotides: TGTGCCTCATTTAGCGGACGAGGGGAGCTGTTTTTT.

J is TRBJ2-2 and V is TRBV9; D is possibly TRBD1 (5 bases). The CDR3 has 16 residues. CDR1 SGDLS and CDR2 YYNGEE come from the germline V gene. V dropped 0 bases and J dropped 0 bases, with 9 bases sitting between them. CDR3: CASSVVQGANTGELFF. In DNA form, the CDR3 reads TGTGCCAGCAGCGTAGTTCAAGGGGCGAACACCGGGGAGCTGTTTTTT.

The V and J genes are TRBV5-1 and TRBJ1-1, with D possibly TRBD1 on 6 matching bases. CDR1 is SGHRS, CDR2 YFSETQ, per germline. Trimming stripped 4 bases from V and 4 bases from J, with 17 bases between. The CDR3 contains 15 residues. The CDR3: CASSRTIRGFTEAFF. Written as DNA, the CDR3 is TGCGCCAGCAGCCGGACTATCAGGGGATTCACTGAAGCTTTCTTT.